This T cell receptor (beta chain) was identified during a study of blood T cell repertoires in COVID-19. Germline CDR1 is KGHSH and CDR2 is LQKENI. The CDR3 totals 16 residues. Unmatched junction bases numbered 10, after V lost 5 bases and J lost 4 bases. Study processing details: Estimation of nucleated cell counts relied on the amplification of reference gene primers. Data came from immunoSEQ multiplex PCR; TCRdb stores just in-frame clones and leaves some out. V, J and clone size are taken as reported in that table, and D and trimming were inferred from the DNA itself. The sample contains about 360,000 clones, approximately 86% of which appear only once. Patients of the Seattle cohort, enrolled during active infection, were followed longitudinally.

The J gene is TRBJ1-5, the V gene TRBV18, with 8 nucleotides matching TRBD1. Sequenced sample: peripheral blood. This TCR derives from a woman aged 55-75 years with COVID-19, enrolled during active disease. Here the CDR3 reads CASSDTGGRFNQPQHF. CDR3 bases: TGTGCCAGCTCAGATACAGGGGGGAGGTTTAATCAGCCCCAGCATTTT. The full variable domain, completed using reference TRBV18 and TRBJ1-5, is NAGVMQNPRHLVRRRGQEARLRCSPMKGHSHVYWYRQLPEEGLKFMVYLQKENIIDESGMPKERFSAEFPKEGPSILRIQQVVRGDSAAYFCASSDTGGRFNQPQHFGDGTRLSIL.